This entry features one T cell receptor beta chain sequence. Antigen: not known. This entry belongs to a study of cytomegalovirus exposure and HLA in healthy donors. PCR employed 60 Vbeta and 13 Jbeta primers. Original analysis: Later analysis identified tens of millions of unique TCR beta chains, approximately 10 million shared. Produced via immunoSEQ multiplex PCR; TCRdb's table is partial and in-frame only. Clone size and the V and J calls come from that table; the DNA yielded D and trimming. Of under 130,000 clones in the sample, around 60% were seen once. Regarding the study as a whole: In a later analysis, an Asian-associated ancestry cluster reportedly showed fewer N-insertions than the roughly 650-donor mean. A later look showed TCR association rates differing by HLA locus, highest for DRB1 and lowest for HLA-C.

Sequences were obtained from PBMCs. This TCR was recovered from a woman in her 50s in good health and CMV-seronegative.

The CDR3 sequence: CASSLTVNQPQHF. The CDR3 DNA sequence: TGCGCCAGCAGCCTTACAGTCAATCAGCCCCAGCATTTT. The chain recombines TRBV4-3 with TRBJ1-5, with D hard to call. V was shortened by 4 bases and J by 3 bases, with 7 bases between the two germline ends. The CDR3 is 13 residues long. The germline gives CDR1 LGHNA, CDR2 YSLEER.